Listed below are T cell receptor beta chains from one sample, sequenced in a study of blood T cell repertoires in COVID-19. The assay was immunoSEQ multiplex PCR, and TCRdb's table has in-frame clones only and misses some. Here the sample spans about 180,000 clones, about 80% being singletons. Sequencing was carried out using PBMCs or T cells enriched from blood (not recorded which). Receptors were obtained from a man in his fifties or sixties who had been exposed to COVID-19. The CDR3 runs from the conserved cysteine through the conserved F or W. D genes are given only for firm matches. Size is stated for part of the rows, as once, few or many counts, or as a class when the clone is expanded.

CASSGWGQTEKLFF,TGTGCCAGCAGCGGGTGGGGACAAACTGAAAAACTGTTTTTT,.,TRBJ1-4,many,TRBV5-6,14
CASGLAPPGKYEQYF,TGTGCTAGTGGTTTGGCCCCACCAGGGAAATACGAGCAGTACTTC,.,TRBJ2-7,.,TRBV12-5,15
CASNPVGGVSTSPLHF,TGTGCCAGTAACCCCGTAGGGGGCGTCTCTACTTCACCCCTCCACTTT,TRBD1,TRBJ1-6,.,TRBV19,16
CASSQVYLRMYTEAFF,TGCGCCAGCAGCCAAGTATACCTCAGGATGTATACTGAAGCTTTCTTT,.,TRBJ1-1,.,TRBV4-1,16
CASSKEGEDRPPGTGELFF,TGTGCCAGCAGCAAGGAAGGGGAGGATCGACCCCCGGGGACCGGGGAGCTGTTTTTT,.,TRBJ2-2,.,TRBV21-1,19
CASSLASQSNEKLFF,TGTGCCAGCAGCTTAGCGTCGCAGTCTAATGAAAAACTGTTTTTT,.,TRBJ1-4,.,TRBV7-9,15
CASSPQSGRDGYTF,TGTGCCAGCAGTCCCCAATCGGGGAGGGATGGCTACACCTTC,.,TRBJ1-2,.,TRBV6-5,14
CASSVDPPGLAGNYEQYF,TGCGCCAGCAGTGTGGACCCCCCCGGGCTAGCGGGAAACTACGAGCAGTACTTC,TRBD2,TRBJ2-7,few,TRBV5-1,18
CASSLSIHRGMAGELFF,TGCGCCAGCAGCTTGTCTATTCACAGAGGGATGGCCGGGGAGCTGTTTTTT,.,TRBJ2-2,.,TRBV5-1,17
CATSRDPGFSDGNTIYF,TGTGCCACCAGCAGAGACCCAGGGTTTTCCGACGGAAACACCATATATTTT,.,TRBJ1-3,.,TRBV15,17
CASSLDGGRGAYNEQFF,TGTGCCAGCAGCTTAGATGGGGGCCGCGGAGCCTACAATGAGCAGTTCTTC,.,TRBJ2-1,.,TRBV7-2,17
CASSWGLAGGPETQYF,TGCGCCAGCAGCTGGGGACTAGCGGGAGGGCCCGAGACCCAGTACTTC,TRBD2,TRBJ2-5,once,TRBV5-1,16
CASSLALGGNTIYF,TGTGCCAGCAGCTTAGCCCTCGGTGGAAACACCATATATTTT,.,TRBJ1-3,.,TRBV7-9,14
CASSERPTFGELFF,TGTGCCAGCAGTGAACGCCCGACATTCGGGGAGCTGTTTTTT,.,TRBJ2-2,.,TRBV25-1,14
CASSAGLADYEQYF,TGTGCCAGCAGCGCTGGACTAGCGGACTACGAGCAGTACTTC,TRBD2,TRBJ2-7,.,TRBV7-2,14
CASSLSLAGGPNEQFF,TGTGCCAGCAGCTTGTCGCTAGCGGGAGGGCCGAATGAGCAGTTCTTC,TRBD2,TRBJ2-1,.,TRBV5-4,16
CASAIGGGINTEAFF,TGTGCCAGCGCCATTGGGGGGGGAATTAACACTGAAGCTTTCTTT,.,TRBJ1-1,.,TRBV19,15
CASSQGTGELTDTQYF,TGTGCCAGCAGCCAAGGGACAGGGGAATTGACAGATACGCAGTATTTT,TRBD1,TRBJ2-3,.,TRBV3-1/TRBV3-2,16
CASRAGTLITGELFF,TGTGCCAGCAGGGCCGGGACTCTAATCACCGGGGAGCTGTTTTTT,.,TRBJ2-2,.,TRBV5-4,15
CSVLDTLNTEAFF,TGCAGCGTCCTTGACACTCTGAACACTGAAGCTTTCTTT,.,TRBJ1-1,.,TRBV29-1,13
CASSQVGTGKEKLFF,TGCGCCAGCAGCCAAGTCGGGACAGGGAAGGAAAAACTGTTTTTT,TRBD1,TRBJ1-4,.,TRBV4-3,15
CASSFRANTGELFF,TGTGCCAGCAGCTTTCGGGCGAACACCGGGGAGCTGTTTTTT,.,TRBJ2-2,.,TRBV7-9,14
CAWSRGNYEQYF,TGTGCCTGGAGCCGCGGGAACTACGAGCAGTACTTC,.,TRBJ2-7,.,TRBV30,12
CASSLGVGQGFGYTF,TGTGCCAGCAGCTTAGGGGTGGGACAGGGATTTGGCTACACCTTC,TRBD1,TRBJ1-2,many,TRBV7-2,15
CASSLGPSSNEKLFF,TGTGCCAGCAGCTTAGGCCCTAGTAGTAATGAAAAACTGTTTTTT,.,TRBJ1-4,few,TRBV7-2,15
CASSESIGLAGGSNTQYF,TGCGCCAGCAGTGAGTCGATCGGACTAGCGGGAGGATCTAATACGCAGTATTTT,TRBD2,TRBJ2-3,.,TRBV10-1,18
CASSLVLETQYF,TGTGCCAGCAGCTTGGTTCTAGAGACCCAGTACTTC,.,TRBJ2-5,.,TRBV5-4,12
CASSPDSWEQYF,TGTGCCAGCAGCCCGGACAGTTGGGAGCAGTACTTC,.,TRBJ2-7,.,TRBV11-1,12
CASSLGSGRNEQYF,TGCGCCAGCAGCTTGGGTAGCGGGAGGAACGAGCAGTACTTC,TRBD2,TRBJ2-7,.,TRBV5-1,14
CASSLDGGASYEQYF,TGTGCCAGCAGCTTGGACGGGGGGGCCTCCTACGAGCAGTACTTC,TRBD2,TRBJ2-7,.,TRBV5-6,15
CASSLRRGRGGYTF,TGTGCCAGCAGCTTGCGTCGCGGCCGCGGTGGCTACACCTTC,.,TRBJ1-2,once,TRBV5-6,14
CASSSSEGAGTDTQYF,TGTGCCAGCAGCTCAAGTGAGGGGGCCGGGACAGATACGCAGTATTTT,TRBD1,TRBJ2-3,.,TRBV7-7,16
CAWSGGDQPQHF,TGTGCCTGGAGTGGGGGGGATCAGCCCCAGCATTTT,.,TRBJ1-5,.,TRBV30,12
CASSALTGGLSSYEQYF,TGTGCCAGCAGTGCTTTGACGGGAGGGCTGAGCTCCTACGAGCAGTACTTC,TRBD2,TRBJ2-7,.,TRBV25-1,17
CASRALHPGQGGYTF,TGTGCCAGCAGAGCCCTTCACCCGGGACAGGGAGGCTACACCTTC,TRBD1,TRBJ1-2,.,TRBV25-1,15
CASSLPVAGANVLTF,TGCGCCAGCAGCTTGCCGGTCGCTGGGGCCAACGTCCTGACTTTC,.,TRBJ2-6,.,TRBV5-1,15
CASSPGVSYGYTF,TGTGCCAGCAGCCCAGGGGTATCTTATGGCTACACCTTC,.,TRBJ1-2,.,TRBV7-3,13
CASSQGQGGYTF,TGTGCCAGCAGCCAGGGACAGGGTGGCTACACCTTC,TRBD1,TRBJ1-2,.,TRBV7-8,12
CASSLKGQGALSPYNEQFF,TGTGCCAGCAGCTTAAAGGGACAGGGGGCCCTCAGTCCCTACAATGAGCAGTTCTTC,TRBD1,TRBJ2-1,.,TRBV7-3,19
CASSDRDRAEAFF,TGTGCCAGTAGTGACCGGGACAGGGCTGAAGCTTTCTTT,TRBD1,TRBJ1-1,once,TRBV19,13
CASSDRVDYEQYF,TGTGCCAGCAGTGACCGGGTAGACTACGAGCAGTACTTC,.,TRBJ2-7,.,TRBV27,13
CASSLGARPDEQFF,TGTGCCAGCAGCTTGGGGGCGCGCCCCGATGAGCAGTTCTTC,.,TRBJ2-1,.,TRBV7-2,14
CASSLQGVEYNEQFF,TGTGCCAGCAGCTTACAGGGGGTGGAATACAATGAGCAGTTCTTC,TRBD1,TRBJ2-1,.,TRBV5-5,15
CASSSRTDSGTEAFF,TGTGCCAGCAGCTCACGGACGGACTCGGGCACTGAAGCTTTCTTT,.,TRBJ1-1,.,TRBV3-1/TRBV3-2,15
CASSLETASSGGNTIYF,TGCGCCAGCAGCTTGGAAACCGCGTCCTCGGGTGGAAACACCATATATTTT,.,TRBJ1-3,.,TRBV5-1,17
CASSSHTLGASYEQYF,TGTGCCAGCAGTTCTCACACGCTAGGGGCCTCCTACGAGCAGTACTTC,.,TRBJ2-7,once,TRBV6-2/TRBV6-3,16
CASSLSRVIQETQYF,TGTGCCAGCAGCTTATCACGGGTTATCCAAGAGACCCAGTACTTC,.,TRBJ2-5,.,TRBV7-3,15
CASSGLATRASSTDTQYF,TGTGCCAGCAGTGGACTAGCGACACGGGCTTCTAGCACAGATACGCAGTATTTT,TRBD2,TRBJ2-3,.,TRBV2,18
CATSRGTSGRSDTQYF,TGTGCCACCAGCAGAGGGACTAGCGGGAGGTCGGATACGCAGTATTTT,TRBD2,TRBJ2-3,.,TRBV15,16
CAWSRTGYEQYF,TGTGCCTGGTCCCGGACAGGCTACGAGCAGTACTTC,TRBD1,TRBJ2-7,.,TRBV30,12
CASSRGPNTEAFF,TGTGCCAGCAGCAGGGGGCCGAACACTGAAGCTTTCTTT,TRBD1,TRBJ1-1,few,TRBV12-3/TRBV12-4,13
CATSDLRGSSYNEQFF,TGTGCCACCAGTGATTTGCGTGGCAGCTCCTACAATGAGCAGTTCTTC,.,TRBJ2-1,.,TRBV24-1,16
CASRTQGQTLYGYTF,TGTGCCAGCAGGACCCAGGGACAGACACTTTATGGCTACACCTTC,TRBD1,TRBJ1-2,.,TRBV28,15